The 12 T cell receptor beta chains presented below share a single source sample, sequenced in a study of early T cells in non-severe SARS-CoV-2 infection. TCRdb re-called the 5' RACE reads through MiXCR, storing one row per CDR3 protein. The table has just under 60,000 distinct CDR3 sequences, approximately 9% seen once. Sequencing was carried out using whole blood. The receptor source for this set is an adult who was a healthcare worker with PCR-confirmed SARS-CoV-2 infection or an uninfected control (not recorded which).

This clonotype has at least ten counts. The chain employs TRBV12-3 or TRBV12-4 and TRBJ1-2, with TRBD1 matching 8 bases. The CDR3 has 15 amino acids. Trimming removed 6 bases from V and 8 bases from J; junction bases left unmatched: 14. The CDR3 here is CASSPQPTGASGYTF. In DNA, the CDR3 is TGTGCCAGCAGCCCACAACCGACAGGGGCGAGCGGCTACACCTTC.

Regarding this clonotype: A much more abundant neighbour one base away suggests this may be a read error. The chain joins TRBV12-3 or TRBV12-4 to TRBJ1-1; no firm D call. CDR3 length: 14 residues. CDR3 DNA: TGTGACAGCAGTTTTTTTTCCCAGAGCTCTGAAGCTTTCTTT. It specifies CDSSFFSQSSEAFF.

The chain carries TRBV4-3 and TRBJ2-3; D is ambiguous. Trimming took off 0 bases at V and 2 bases at J, with 15 bases between the two ends. Germline CDR1 and CDR2: LGHNA and YSLEER. The CDR3 extends over 17 amino acids. The CDR3, as DNA: TGCGCCAGCAGCCAAGATCTGGCGGTTGATACCACAGATACGCAGTATTTT. Residues: CASSQDLAVDTTDTQYF.

The DNA for the CDR3 is TGCAGTGCTAGAGGTTACAGGGTCCACAGGAATGAGCAGTTCTTC. It encodes CSARGYRVHRNEQFF. V is TRBV20-1 and J is TRBJ2-1; perhaps TRBD1 as D (6 bases). With 1 base removed from V and 7 bases from J, the gap between germline ends came to 17 bases. The CDR3 has 15 amino acids. Germline-derived CDR1 and CDR2 are DFQATT and SNEGSKA (reference sequence).

This clonotype was detected ten times or more. This chain uses TRBV20-1 with TRBJ2-5; a weak D match, TRBD1 (5 bases). V was pared by 5 bases and J by 5 bases, with 9 bases between. Germline V CDR1 and CDR2: DFQATT, SNEGSKA (reference sequence). The CDR3 length is 11 residues. The CDR3 loop is CSASGMETQYF. The CDR3 coding sequence is TGCAGTGCTTCAGGGATGGAGACCCAGTACTTC.

This clonotype has a count of ten or more. V and J are TRBV12-3 or TRBV12-4 and TRBJ2-7; 9 bases agree with TRBD2. CDR3 length equals 15 residues. V dropped 3 bases and J dropped 5; count of bases not matched to a gene: 8. CDR3 in amino acids: CASSFGASGNNEQYF. Here the CDR3 DNA reads TGTGCCAGCAGTTTCGGGGCTAGCGGGAACAACGAGCAGTACTTC.

The CDR3 sequence: CASSYQETQYF. DNA of the CDR3: TGTGCCAGCAGTTACCAAGAGACCCAGTACTTC. V is TRBV2 and J is TRBJ2-5; D gene uncertain. Germline assignment: CDR1 SNHLY and CDR2 FYNNEI. V lost 5 bases and J lost 0, with 1 base in between. CDR3 size: 11 residues. The full variable domain, in which reference TRBV2 and TRBJ2-5 provide the parts outside the CDR3, is EPEVTQTPSHQVTQMGQEVILRCVPISNHLYFYWYRQILGQKVEFLVSFYNNEISEKSEIFDDQFSVERPDGSNFTLKIRSTKLEDSAMYFCASSYQETQYFGPGTRLLVL.

The chain employs TRBV11-2 and TRBJ2-4, with 9 bases lining up with TRBD1. The germline V gene encodes CDR1 SGHAT and CDR2 FQNNGV. The CDR3 spans 16 residues. After removal of 0 bases from V and 6 bases from J, the junction contained 6 bases not matched to a gene. CDR3 protein: CASSLDWGTGRNIQYF. As DNA, the CDR3 is TGTGCCAGCAGCTTAGATTGGGGGACAGGGCGAAACATTCAGTACTTC.

This rearrangement joins TRBV29-1 to TRBJ2-3, with 11 bases aligning to TRBD1. Trimming took 2 bases from V and 0 from J; bases not matched to a gene: 22. Germline V gene data show CDR1 as SQVTM and CDR2 as ANQGSEA. CDR3 length: 22 amino acids. CDR3 bases: TGCAGCGTTGAACGCCCTAGGGGCAGGACAGGGGGCGACCGGTCTAGCACAGATACGCAGTATTTT. Translation gives CSVERPRGRTGGDRSSTDTQYF.

This clonotype was seen a few times. V gene TRBV12-3 or TRBV12-4 combines with J gene TRBJ2-1; TRBD1 or TRBD2 may be the D gene (7 bases each). Trimming took off 7 bases at V and 0 bases at J, with 16 bases between the two ends. The CDR3 has 16 residues. CDR3: CASTGQGGSSYNEQFF. CDR3 sequence (DNA): TGTGCCAGCACAGGTCAGGGGGGGAGCTCCTACAATGAGCAGTTCTTC.

The chain uses TRBV2 and TRBJ2-2, with D unresolved. The V gene's germline CDR1 is SNHLY and CDR2 FYNNEI. The CDR3 length is 13 residues. Deletions cut 3 bases from V and 4 bases from J, with 6 bases between. CDR3 loop: CASSERTTGELFF. DNA for the CDR3: TGTGCCAGCAGTGAGAGGACCACCGGGGAGCTGTTTTTT.

This clonotype was counted between two and nine times. This sequence joins TRBV27 and TRBJ1-2, with D unresolved. The CDR3 consists of 14 residues. Per the germline V gene, CDR1 is MNHEY and CDR2 is SMNVEV (reference sequence). V dropped 6 bases and J dropped 0 bases, with 11 bases sitting between them. The DNA for the CDR3 is TGTGCCAGCAGGCCATCCGGTTCTAACTATGGCTACACCTTC. Amino acid sequence: CASRPSGSNYGYTF.